One T cell receptor beta chain is described in this entry. The antigen remains unidentified. The data stem from a study of T cell clones after liver transplantation. Study-level background: At least one year of complete immunosuppression withdrawal without enzymes over twice normal defined tolerance. Timepoints were pre-transplant, pre-withdrawal, and after withdrawal was completed or failed.

Profiled with immunoSEQ multiplex PCR; TCRdb holds only in-frame clones, not every one. The sample shows around 80,000 clones, 65% to 85% of them seen only once. Study results and caveats: These preliminary findings come from unstandardized post-transplant sampling times. Circulating graft-donor-reactive CD4 TCRbeta sequences fell significantly post-transplant in 5 of 8 subjects.

This CDR3 comprises 15 residues. From germline, CDR1 is SGHNT and CDR2 YYREEE (reference sequence). V shed 2 bases, J shed 5 bases, and the junction held 7 bases outside the gene matches. The sample in question was CD4+ T cells from blood, obtained roughly 3.5 years after liver transplant. V and J are TRBV5-4 and TRBJ1-2; TRBD1 agrees at 9 bases. The source of this sequence is a human patient who received a liver transplant. These T cells may partly come from the graft donor. The CDR3 region is CASSLGQGIQYGYTF. The CDR3 DNA follows: TGTGCCAGCAGCTTAGGACAGGGGATTCAATATGGCTACACCTTC. Based on the CDR3 plus reference TRBV5-4 and TRBJ1-2, the full variable domain is ETGVTQSPTHLIKTRGQQVTLRCSSQSGHNTVSWYQQALGQGPQFIFQYYREEENGRGNFPPRFSGLQFPNYSSELNVNALELDDSALYLCASSLGQGIQYGYTFGSGTRLTVV.